This T cell receptor beta chain was observed in a study of T-cell memory formation after mild COVID-19 (dated by TCRdb to 2020 to 2023). Looking at the study overall: Most TCR sequence clusters were specific to one of the two donors. In a couple of donors, T-cell clones that expanded and contracted after mild COVID-19 were tracked by sequencing TCRalpha and TCRbeta repertoires over time. The cohort comprised two young, previously healthy adult volunteers, one female and one male.

This clonotype was detected only a few times. Its antigen has not been determined. The sample holds no much larger clone one base away, and base qualities are not on file. On the study overall, not on this receptor specifically: Whether the second-wave clones peaking on day 37 were SARS-CoV-2 specific was not confirmed. Contracting CD4+ clones turned up mainly in the CM and EM memory subsets, whereas EMRA was where CD8+ clones were enriched. Some responding clones were detected in pre-infection memory, which suggested that pre-existing cross-reactive memory T cells had joined the SARS-CoV-2 response. The study included only a couple of mild cases, and larger cohorts that include severe cases with pre-infection samples were judged to be necessary. Balanced CD4/CD8 phenotypes were observed for clones contracting from day 15 to 85, whereas a bias towards CD4+ was observed for a second wave of clones expanding from day 15 to 37.

Data came from an Illumina NovaSeq 6000. Using 5'RACE with constant-segment primers, TCRalpha and TCRbeta cDNA libraries were constructed, with sample barcodes and unique molecular identifiers added in the process. Trizol reagent was used to extract RNA from every sample. Libraries were amplified in two PCR steps, with a second sample barcode and Illumina TruSeq adapters added in the second step. The libraries were sequenced on an Illumina NovaSeq using 2 x 150 bp paired-end reads. In the paper's pipeline: Reads were demultiplexed and collapsed into UMI-guided consensus sequences with migec v1.2.7. With mixcr v2.1.11, UMI consensuses were aligned to TRA and TRB V and J templates and assembled into clonotypes. A clonotype was counted as expanded or contracted only if both edgeR and NoisET called the change significant, with noise models trained on biological replicates. edgeR calls used a false discovery rate-adjusted p below 0.01 and a log2 fold-change threshold of 1. As an exploratory analysis of dynamics, max-normalized trajectories of the 1000 most abundant clonotypes were examined with PCA combined with hierarchical clustering. Separately sequenced CD4+ and CD8+ repertoires were used to assign a CD4 or CD8 phenotype to each responding clone. TCRdb applied fastp at Q25 and MiXCR to the public reads, then kept only in-frame beta chains. Duplicate CDR3 protein sequences are folded into a single record with the most common DNA and genes. The V and J calls shown here were made by TCRdb, not taken from the authors' results. Within this sample are about 350,000 distinct CDR3 sequences, with 20% to 25% of them counted one time only. The leading ten clones occupy 21% of the sample.

Trimming accounts for 6 bases at V and 3 bases at J, while the number of junction bases matched to no gene is 4. CDR1 and CDR2 are drawn from the germline V gene: MNHEY, SVGAGI. Including cysteine and phenylalanine, the CDR3 has 15 amino acids. The retained sequence is limited to the CDR3, 45 bases, with the frame set at the first base. Ficoll-Paque density gradient centrifugation was the method used to isolate PBMCs. Input material: PBMCs or a T cell subset sorted from them (not recorded which). The chain employs TRBV6-5 and TRBJ2-6; a stretch of 8 junction bases matches TRBD1. The sequence was obtained from a man between 18 and 35 years old who had mild COVID-19 (a few samples of this study predate the infection). The sample titles of this study are shuffled in the database, so cell type and time point are left out; the donor was told from shared clones. This receptor carries the CDR3 CASRQTGVGANVLTF. The nucleotide sequence is given as TGTGCCAGCAGGCAGACAGGGGTTGGGGCCAACGTCCTGACTTTC.